This TCR beta chain stems from a study of blood T cell repertoires in COVID-19. Germline V gene lookup returns CDR1 SGHNT and CDR2 YYREEE (reference sequence). The CDR3 has 15 amino acids. J was trimmed by 3 bases and V by 0 bases; bases with no gene match: 2. Sequencing was performed with immunoSEQ multiplex PCR; in TCRdb, only in-frame clones are kept and a portion is missing. The sample includes around 190,000 clones, about 77% of them seen just once. This clonotype originated in a woman aged 45-60 years with acute COVID-19. The genes are TRBV5-4 and TRBJ1-1, with 10 bases matching TRBD1. Sequenced: PBMCs or T cells enriched from blood (not recorded which). The CDR3, as DNA: TGTGCCAGCAGCTTGGCGGGACAGGGGTACACTGAAGCTTTCTTT. Protein: CASSLAGQGYTEAFF.